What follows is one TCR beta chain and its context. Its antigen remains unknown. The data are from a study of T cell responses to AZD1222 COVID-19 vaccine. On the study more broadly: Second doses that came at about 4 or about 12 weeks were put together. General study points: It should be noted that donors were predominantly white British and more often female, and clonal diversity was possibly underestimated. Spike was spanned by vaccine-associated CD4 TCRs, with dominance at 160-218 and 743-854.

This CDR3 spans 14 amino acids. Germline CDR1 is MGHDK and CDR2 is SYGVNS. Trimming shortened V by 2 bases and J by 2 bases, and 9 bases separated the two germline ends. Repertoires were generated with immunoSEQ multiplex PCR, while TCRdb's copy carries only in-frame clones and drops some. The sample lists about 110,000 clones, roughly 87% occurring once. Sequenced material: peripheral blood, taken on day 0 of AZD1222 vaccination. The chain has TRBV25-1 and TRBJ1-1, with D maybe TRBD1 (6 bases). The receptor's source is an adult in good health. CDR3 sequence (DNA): TGTGCCAGCAGTGAAGGGACATACAACACTGAAGCTTTCTTT. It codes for CASSEGTYNTEAFF.